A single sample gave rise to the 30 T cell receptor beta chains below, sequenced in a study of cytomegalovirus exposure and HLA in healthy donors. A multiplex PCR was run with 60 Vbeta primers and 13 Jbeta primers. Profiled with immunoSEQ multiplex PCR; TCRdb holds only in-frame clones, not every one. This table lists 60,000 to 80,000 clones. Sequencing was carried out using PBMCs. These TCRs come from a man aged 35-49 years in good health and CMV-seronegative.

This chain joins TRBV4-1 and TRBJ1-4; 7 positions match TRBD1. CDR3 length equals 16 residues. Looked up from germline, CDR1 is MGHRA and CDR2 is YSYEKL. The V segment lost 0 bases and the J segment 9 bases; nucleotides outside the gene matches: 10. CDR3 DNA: TGCGCCAGCAGCCAAGATGGCGACAGGGATGGTAAAAAACTGTTTTTT. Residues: CASSQDGDRDGKKLFF.

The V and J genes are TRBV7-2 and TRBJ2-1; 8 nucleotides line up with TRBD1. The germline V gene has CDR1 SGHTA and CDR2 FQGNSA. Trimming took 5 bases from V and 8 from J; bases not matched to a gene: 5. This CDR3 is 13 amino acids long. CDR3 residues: CASSLDRVHEQFF. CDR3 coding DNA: TGTGCCAGCAGCCTGGACAGGGTGCATGAGCAGTTCTTC. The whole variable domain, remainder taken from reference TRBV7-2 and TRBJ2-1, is GAGVSQSPSNKVTEKGKDVELRCDPISGHTALYWYRQSLGQGLEFLIYFQGNSAPDKSGLPSDRFSAERTGGSVSTLTIQRTQQEDSAVYLCASSLDRVHEQFFGPGTRLTVL.

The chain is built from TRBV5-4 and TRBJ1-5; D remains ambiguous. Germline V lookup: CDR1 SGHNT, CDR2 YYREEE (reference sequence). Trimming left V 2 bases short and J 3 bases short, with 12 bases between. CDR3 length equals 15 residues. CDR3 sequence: CASSFSPGSNQPQHF. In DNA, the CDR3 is TGTGCCAGCAGCTTCTCCCCGGGATCCAATCAGCCCCAGCATTTT.

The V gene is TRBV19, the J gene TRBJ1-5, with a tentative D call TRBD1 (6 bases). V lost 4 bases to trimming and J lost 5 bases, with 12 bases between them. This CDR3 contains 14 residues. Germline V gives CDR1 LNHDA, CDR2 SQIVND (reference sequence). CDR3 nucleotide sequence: TGTGCCAGTAGTAGAGGGGGTGTTTATCAGCCCCAGCATTTT. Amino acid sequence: CASSRGGVYQPQHF.

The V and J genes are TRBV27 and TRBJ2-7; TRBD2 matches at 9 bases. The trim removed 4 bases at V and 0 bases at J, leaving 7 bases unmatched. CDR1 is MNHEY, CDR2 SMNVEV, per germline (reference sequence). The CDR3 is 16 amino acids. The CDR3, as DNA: TGTGCCAGCAGTTCAGGGACTAGCAGTAACTCCTACGAGCAGTACTTC. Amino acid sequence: CASSSGTSSNSYEQYF.

CDR3: CASSLEAGVDQPQHF. CDR3 bases: TGTGCCAGCAGCTTAGAAGCAGGGGTAGATCAGCCCCAGCATTTT. The chain couples TRBV7-9 to TRBJ1-5, with a tentative D call TRBD1 (6 bases). CDR3 length: 15 amino acids. CDR1 and CDR2 (germline): SEHNR, FQNEAQ (reference sequence). With 1 base removed from V and 5 bases from J, the gap between germline ends came to 12 bases. The entire variable domain, with the rest obtained from reference TRBV7-9 and TRBJ1-5, is as follows: DTGVSQNPRHKITKRGQNVTFRCDPISEHNRLYWYRQTLGQGPEFLTYFQNEAQLEKSRLLSDRFSAERPKGSFSTLEIQRTEQGDSAMYLCASSLEAGVDQPQHFGDGTRLSIL.

This CDR3 is CASRLRDPNPGEQYF. In DNA form, the CDR3 reads TGTGCCAGCAGGCTTCGTGATCCCAACCCGGGCGAGCAGTACTTC. The gene calls are TRBV5-6 and TRBJ2-7; D is unclear. V was shortened by 5 bases and J by 6 bases, with 21 bases between the two germline ends. Looked up from germline, CDR1 is SGHDT and CDR2 is YYEEEE. The CDR3 spans 15 residues.

The CDR3 protein is CASSSGLAEGETQYF. The CDR3 DNA follows: TGTGCCAGCAGCTCGGGACTAGCGGAGGGGGAGACCCAGTACTTC. The genes are TRBV13 and TRBJ2-5; 11 nucleotides line up with TRBD2. The CDR3 has 15 residues. Germline trimming cut 4 bases from V and 5 bases from J; bases unmatched to any gene: 6. Germline-derived CDR1 and CDR2 are PRHDT and FYEKMQ (reference sequence).

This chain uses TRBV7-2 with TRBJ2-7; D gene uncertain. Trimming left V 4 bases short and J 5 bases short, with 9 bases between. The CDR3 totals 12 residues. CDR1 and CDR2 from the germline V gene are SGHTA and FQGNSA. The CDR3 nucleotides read TGTGCCAGCAGCTGGGCCTTGGACGAGCAGTACTTC. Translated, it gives CASSWALDEQYF.

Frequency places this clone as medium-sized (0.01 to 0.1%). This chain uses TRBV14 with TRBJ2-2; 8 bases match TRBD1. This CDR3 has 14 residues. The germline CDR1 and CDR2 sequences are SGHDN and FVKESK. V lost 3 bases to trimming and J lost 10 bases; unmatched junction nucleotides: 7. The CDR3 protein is CASSQWTGSKELFF. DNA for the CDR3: TGTGCCAGCAGCCAGTGGACAGGGAGTAAGGAGCTGTTTTTT.

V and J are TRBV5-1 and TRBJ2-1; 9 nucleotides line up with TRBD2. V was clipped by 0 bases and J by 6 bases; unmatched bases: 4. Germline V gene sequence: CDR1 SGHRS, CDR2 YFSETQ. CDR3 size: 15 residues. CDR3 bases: TGCGCCAGCAGCTTGGCATTAGCGGGAGCCAATGAGCAGTTCTTC. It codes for CASSLALAGANEQFF.

The CDR3 bases are TGTGCCAGCAGCGTCTCCGCGGGGGGACCCCCGGATACGCAGTATTTT. It yields the protein CASSVSAGGPPDTQYF. The chain recombines TRBV9 with TRBJ2-3, with 8 bases aligning to TRBD2. Trimming took 2 bases from V and 6 from J; bases not matched to a gene: 11. The germline CDR1 and CDR2 sequences are SGDLS and YYNGEE. The CDR3 is made up of 16 amino acids.

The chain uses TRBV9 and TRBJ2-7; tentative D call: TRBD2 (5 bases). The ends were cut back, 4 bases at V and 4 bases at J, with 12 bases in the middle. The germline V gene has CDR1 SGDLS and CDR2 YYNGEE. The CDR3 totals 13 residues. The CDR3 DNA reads TGTGCCAGCAGCCCCGGAGGACTTTACGAGCAGTACTTC. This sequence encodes CASSPGGLYEQYF.

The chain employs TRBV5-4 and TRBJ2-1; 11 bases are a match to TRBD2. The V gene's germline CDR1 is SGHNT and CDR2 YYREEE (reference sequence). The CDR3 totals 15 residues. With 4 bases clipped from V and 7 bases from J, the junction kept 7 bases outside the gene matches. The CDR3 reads CASSPVAGGINEQFF. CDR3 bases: TGTGCCAGCAGCCCGGTAGCGGGAGGGATAAATGAGCAGTTCTTC.

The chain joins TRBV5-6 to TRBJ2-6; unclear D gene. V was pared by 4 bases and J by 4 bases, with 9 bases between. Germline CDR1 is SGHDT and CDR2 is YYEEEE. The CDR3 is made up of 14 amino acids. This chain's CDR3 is CASSPFPGANVLTF. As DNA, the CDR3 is TGTGCCAGCAGCCCCTTCCCCGGGGCCAACGTCCTGACTTTC.

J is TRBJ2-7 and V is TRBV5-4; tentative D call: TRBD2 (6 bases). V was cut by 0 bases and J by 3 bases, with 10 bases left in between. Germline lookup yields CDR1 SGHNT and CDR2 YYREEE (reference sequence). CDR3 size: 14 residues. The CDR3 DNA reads TGTGCCAGCAGCTTGGGACTAGTGGGCTACGAGCAGTACTTC. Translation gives CASSLGLVGYEQYF.

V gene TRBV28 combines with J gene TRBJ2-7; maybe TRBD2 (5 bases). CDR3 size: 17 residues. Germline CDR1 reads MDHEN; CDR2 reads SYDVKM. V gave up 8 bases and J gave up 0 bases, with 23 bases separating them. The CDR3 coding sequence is TGTGCCAGCTTGGGCCTGAGCGGAGAGCATAGCTCCTACGAGCAGTACTTC. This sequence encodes CASLGLSGEHSSYEQYF.

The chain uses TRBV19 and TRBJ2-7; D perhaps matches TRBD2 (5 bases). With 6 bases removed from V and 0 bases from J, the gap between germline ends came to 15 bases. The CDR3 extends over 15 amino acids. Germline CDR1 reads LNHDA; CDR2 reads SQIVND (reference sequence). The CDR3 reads CASRRGGEGSYEQYF. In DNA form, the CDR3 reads TGTGCCAGTAGGCGCGGAGGAGAGGGCTCCTACGAGCAGTACTTC.

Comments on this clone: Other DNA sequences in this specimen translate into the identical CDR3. The CDR3 here is CASSLTAYEQYF. CDR3 bases: TGTGCCAGCAGCCTGACAGCTTACGAGCAGTACTTC. J is TRBJ2-7 and V is TRBV7-9; perhaps TRBD1 as D (5 bases). In germline, CDR1 is SEHNR, CDR2 FQNEAQ (reference sequence). V lost 5 bases, J lost 4 bases, and 9 bases lay in between. This CDR3 is 12 amino acids long.

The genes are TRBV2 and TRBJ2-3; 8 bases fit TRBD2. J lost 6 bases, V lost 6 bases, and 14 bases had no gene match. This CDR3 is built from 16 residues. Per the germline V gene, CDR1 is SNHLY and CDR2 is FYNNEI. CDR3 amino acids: CASRVTGGGTRDTQYF. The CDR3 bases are TGTGCCAGCAGGGTAACGGGCGGGGGGACTAGGGATACGCAGTATTTT. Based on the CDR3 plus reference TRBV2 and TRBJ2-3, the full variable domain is EPEVTQTPSHQVTQMGQEVILRCVPISNHLYFYWYRQILGQKVEFLVSFYNNEISEKSEIFDDQFSVERPDGSNFTLKIRSTKLEDSAMYFCASRVTGGGTRDTQYFGPGTRLTVL.

The DNA for the CDR3 is TGTGCCACCAGCAGAGAGGCTAGCGGATCCTACAATGAGCAGTTCTTC. This codes for CATSREASGSYNEQFF. V usage is TRBV15 and J usage is TRBJ2-1; 7 nucleotides line up with TRBD2. Germline V gene lookup returns CDR1 LNHNV and CDR2 YYDKDF (reference sequence). With 0 bases clipped from V and 1 base from J, the junction kept 3 bases outside the gene matches. The CDR3 has 16 residues. Full variable domain (missing parts from reference TRBV15 and TRBJ2-1): DAMVIQNPRYQVTQFGKPVTLSCSQTLNHNVMYWYQQKSSQAPKLLFHYYDKDFNNEADTPDNFQSRRPNTSFCFLDIRSPGLGDTAMYLCATSREASGSYNEQFFGPGTRLTVL.

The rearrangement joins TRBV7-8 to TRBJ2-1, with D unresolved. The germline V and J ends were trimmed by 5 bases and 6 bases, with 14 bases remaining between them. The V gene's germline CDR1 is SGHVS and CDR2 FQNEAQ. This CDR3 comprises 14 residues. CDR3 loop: CASSPSGLPNEQFF. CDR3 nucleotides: TGTGCCAGCAGCCCAAGTGGGCTACCCAATGAGCAGTTCTTC.

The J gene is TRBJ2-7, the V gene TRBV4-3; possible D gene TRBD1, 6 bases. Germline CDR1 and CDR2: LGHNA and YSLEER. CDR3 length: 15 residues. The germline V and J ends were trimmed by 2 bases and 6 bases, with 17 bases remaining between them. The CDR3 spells CASSQHGQGKGEQYF. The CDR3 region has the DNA TGCGCCAGCAGCCAACATGGGCAGGGGAAGGGCGAGCAGTACTTC.

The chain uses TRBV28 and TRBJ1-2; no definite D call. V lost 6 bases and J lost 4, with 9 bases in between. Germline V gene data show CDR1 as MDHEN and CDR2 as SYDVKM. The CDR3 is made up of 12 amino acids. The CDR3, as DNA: TGTGCCAGCAGCCTGGCTAGCTATGGCTACACCTTC. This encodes CASSLASYGYTF.

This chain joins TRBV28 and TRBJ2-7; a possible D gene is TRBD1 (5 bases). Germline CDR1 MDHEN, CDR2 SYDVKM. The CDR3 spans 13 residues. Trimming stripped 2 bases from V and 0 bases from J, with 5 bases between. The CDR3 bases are TGTGCCAGCAGTTTACAGGGCTCCTACGAGCAGTACTTC. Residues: CASSLQGSYEQYF.

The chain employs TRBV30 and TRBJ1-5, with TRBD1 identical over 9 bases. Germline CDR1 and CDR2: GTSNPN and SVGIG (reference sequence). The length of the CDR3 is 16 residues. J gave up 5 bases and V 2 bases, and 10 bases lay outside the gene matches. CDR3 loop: CAWSTGKGTGHQPQHF. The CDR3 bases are TGTGCCTGGAGTACCGGTAAAGGGACAGGGCATCAGCCCCAGCATTTT.

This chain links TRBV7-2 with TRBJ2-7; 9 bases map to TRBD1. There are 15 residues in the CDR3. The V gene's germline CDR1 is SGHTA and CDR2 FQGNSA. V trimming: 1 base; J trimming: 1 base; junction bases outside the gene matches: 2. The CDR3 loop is CASSLEGTGSYEQYF. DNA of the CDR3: TGTGCCAGCAGCTTAGAGGGGACAGGGTCCTACGAGCAGTACTTC. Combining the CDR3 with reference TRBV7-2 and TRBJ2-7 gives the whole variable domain GAGVSQSPSNKVTEKGKDVELRCDPISGHTALYWYRQSLGQGLEFLIYFQGNSAPDKSGLPSDRFSAERTGGSVSTLTIQRTQQEDSAVYLCASSLEGTGSYEQYFGPGTRLTVT.

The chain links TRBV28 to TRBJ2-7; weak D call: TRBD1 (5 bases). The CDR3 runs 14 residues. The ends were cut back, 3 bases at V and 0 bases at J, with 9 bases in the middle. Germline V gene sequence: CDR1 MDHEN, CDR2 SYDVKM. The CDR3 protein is CASSFRAISYEQYF. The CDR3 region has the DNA TGTGCCAGCAGTTTCAGGGCAATCTCCTACGAGCAGTACTTC.

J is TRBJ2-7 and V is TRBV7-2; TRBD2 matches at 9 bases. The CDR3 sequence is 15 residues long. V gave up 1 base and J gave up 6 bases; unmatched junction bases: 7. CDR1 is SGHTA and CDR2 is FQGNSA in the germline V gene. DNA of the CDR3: TGTGCCAGCAGCTTAGTGGGGACTAGCATCGTCGAGCAGTACTTC. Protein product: CASSLVGTSIVEQYF.

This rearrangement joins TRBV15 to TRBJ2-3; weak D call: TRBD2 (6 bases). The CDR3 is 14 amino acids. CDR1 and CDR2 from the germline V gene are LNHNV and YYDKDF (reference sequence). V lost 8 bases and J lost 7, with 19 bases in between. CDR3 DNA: TGTGCCACCTTGGGATACGGGAGCGGAAATACGCAGTATTTT. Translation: CATLGYGSGNTQYF.